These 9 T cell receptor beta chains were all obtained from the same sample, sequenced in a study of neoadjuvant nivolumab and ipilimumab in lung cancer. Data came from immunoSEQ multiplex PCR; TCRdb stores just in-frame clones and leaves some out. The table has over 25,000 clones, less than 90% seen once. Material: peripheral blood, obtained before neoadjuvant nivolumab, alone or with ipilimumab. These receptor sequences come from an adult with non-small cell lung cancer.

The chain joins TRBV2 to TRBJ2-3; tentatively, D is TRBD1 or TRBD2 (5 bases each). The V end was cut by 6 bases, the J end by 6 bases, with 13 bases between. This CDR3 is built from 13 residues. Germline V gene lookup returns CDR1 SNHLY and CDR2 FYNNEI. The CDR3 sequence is CASSDVGTDTQYF. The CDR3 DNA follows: TGTGCCAGCAGCGATGTGGGGACGGATACGCAGTATTTT. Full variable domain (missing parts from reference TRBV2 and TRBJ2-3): EPEVTQTPSHQVTQMGQEVILRCVPISNHLYFYWYRQILGQKVEFLVSFYNNEISEKSEIFDDQFSVERPDGSNFTLKIRSTKLEDSAMYFCASSDVGTDTQYFGPGTRLTVL.

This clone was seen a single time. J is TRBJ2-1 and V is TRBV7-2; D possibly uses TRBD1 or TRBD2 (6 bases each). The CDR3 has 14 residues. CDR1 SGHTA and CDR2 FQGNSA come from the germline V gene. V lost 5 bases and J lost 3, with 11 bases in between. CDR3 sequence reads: CASSLRGDYNEQFF. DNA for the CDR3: TGTGCCAGCAGCCTGAGGGGGGACTACAATGAGCAGTTCTTC.

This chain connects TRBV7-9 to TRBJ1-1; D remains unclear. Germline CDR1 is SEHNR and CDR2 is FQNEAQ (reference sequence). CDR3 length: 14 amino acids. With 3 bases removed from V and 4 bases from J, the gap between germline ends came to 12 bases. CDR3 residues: CASSFLRDRTEAFF. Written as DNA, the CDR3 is TGTGCCAGCAGCTTTTTAAGGGATCGCACTGAAGCTTTCTTT.

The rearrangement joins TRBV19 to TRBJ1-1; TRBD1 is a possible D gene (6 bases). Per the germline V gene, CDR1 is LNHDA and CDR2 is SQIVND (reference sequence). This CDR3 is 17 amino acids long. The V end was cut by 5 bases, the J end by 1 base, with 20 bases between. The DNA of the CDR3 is TGTGCCAGTAGTTTTGCAGGGGTGCGATCGCGGAACACTGAAGCTTTCTTT. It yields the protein CASSFAGVRSRNTEAFF.

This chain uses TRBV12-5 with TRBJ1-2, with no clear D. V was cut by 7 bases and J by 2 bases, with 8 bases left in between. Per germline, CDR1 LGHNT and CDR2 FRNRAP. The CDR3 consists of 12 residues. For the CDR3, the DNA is TGTGCTAGTGCCACGAACAACTATGGCTACACCTTC. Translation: CASATNNYGYTF.

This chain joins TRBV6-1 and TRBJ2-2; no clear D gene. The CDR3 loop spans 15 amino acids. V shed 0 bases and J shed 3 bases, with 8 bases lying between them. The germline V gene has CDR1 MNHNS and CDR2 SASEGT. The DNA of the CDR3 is TGTGCCAGCAGTGAAGCCTTTGGAGACACCGGGGAGCTGTTTTTT. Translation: CASSEAFGDTGELFF.

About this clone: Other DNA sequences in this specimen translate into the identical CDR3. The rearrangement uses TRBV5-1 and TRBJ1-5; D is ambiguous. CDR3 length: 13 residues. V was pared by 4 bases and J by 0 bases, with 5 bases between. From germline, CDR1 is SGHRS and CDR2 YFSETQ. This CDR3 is CASSLDSNQPQHF. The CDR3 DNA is TGCGCCAGCAGCCTCGATAGCAATCAGCCCCAGCATTTT.

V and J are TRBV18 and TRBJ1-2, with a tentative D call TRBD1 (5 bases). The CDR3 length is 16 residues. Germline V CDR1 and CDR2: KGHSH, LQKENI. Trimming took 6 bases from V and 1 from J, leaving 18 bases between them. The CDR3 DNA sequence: TGTGCCAGCTCCCTGGAGACAGTACACTATAACTATGGCTACACCTTC. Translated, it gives CASSLETVHYNYGYTF.

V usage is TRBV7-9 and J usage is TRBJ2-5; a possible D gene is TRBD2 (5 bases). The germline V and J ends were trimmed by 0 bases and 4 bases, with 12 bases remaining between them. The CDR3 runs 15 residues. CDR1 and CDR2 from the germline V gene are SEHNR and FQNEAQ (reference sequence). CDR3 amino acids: CASSLAGIEGETQYF. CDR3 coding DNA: TGTGCCAGCAGCTTAGCCGGGATCGAGGGAGAGACCCAGTACTTC. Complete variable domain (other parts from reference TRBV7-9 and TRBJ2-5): DTGVSQNPRHKITKRGQNVTFRCDPISEHNRLYWYRQTLGQGPEFLTYFQNEAQLEKSRLLSDRFSAERPKGSFSTLEIQRTEQGDSAMYLCASSLAGIEGETQYFGPGTRLLVL.